This TCR beta chain came from a study of blood T cells in healthy people across ages. Findings of the study overall: Diversity estimated from one million T cells was considered an underestimate.

Alongside a J-beta primer mix, a sample-barcoded 5' primer served in a second PCR lasting 7 to 11 cycles. Via MiXCR, TCRdb re-called the 5' RACE reads, giving one row per CDR3 protein. The data contain about 570,000 distinct CDR3 sequences, roughly a quarter of them singletons. Healthy individuals of Caucasian origin from Russia, aged 6 to 90, served as donors. Total RNA amounts of at least 6 micrograms were extracted per sample. There are 13 residues in the CDR3. This clonotype was picked up a small number of times. Its target is unknown. Another study also made use of these data, one on T cells of mothers and their children. That work states: The whole RNA yield was converted to cDNA, approximately 1.6 ug per 15 ul.

The V gene is TRBV12-3 or TRBV12-4, the J gene TRBJ2-5, with TRBD2 matching 8 bases. TRBJ2-7 explains the end of the DNA better; the J call may be wrong. The clonotype was recovered from a boy aged 2-9 years in good health. The sample consisted of blood. The CDR3 region has the DNA TGTGCCAGTGACGGGGGGGGCGGATACGAGCAGTACTTC. This encodes CASDGGGGYEQYF.